One and the same sample provided the 6 T cell receptor beta chains below, sequenced in a study of vaccination effects on CD4 cells after COVID-19. These TCRs' antigens remain unknown. Cultured cells yielded isolated CD4+ T cells after approximately nine days. All participants had two doses of either the BNT162b2 or mRNA-1273 vaccine. The table came from immunoSEQ multiplex PCR; TCRdb's copy has only in-frame clones and leaves some out. The sample includes fewer than 75,000 clones, over 75% of them seen just once. The sample here was CD4+ T cells from PBMCs cultured without peptide, taken after COVID-19 vaccination. Every receptor here comes from a human donor who received a COVID-19 vaccine.

The chain recombines TRBV10-2 with TRBJ1-2, with 8 bases aligning to TRBD1. There are 15 residues in the CDR3. V shed 1 base, J shed 4 bases, and the junction held 5 bases outside the gene matches. CDR1 WSHSY and CDR2 SAAADI come from the germline V gene. For the CDR3, the DNA is TGCGCCAGCAGTGAGTACGAGACAGGGGCCTATGGCTACACCTTC. Its protein is CASSEYETGAYGYTF.

This rearrangement joins TRBV7-2 to TRBJ1-4; TRBD1 might be the D (6 bases). V was clipped by 5 bases and J by 4 bases, with 14 bases between them. The CDR3 spans 15 residues. Germline CDR1 is SGHTA and CDR2 is FQGNSA. The CDR3 reads CASSAGGAGNEKLFF. CDR3 nucleotides: TGTGCCAGCAGCGCGGGGGGCGCTGGTAATGAAAAACTGTTTTTT.

The rearrangement uses TRBV9 and TRBJ2-3; D call uncertain. V was trimmed by 1 base and J by 3 bases, leaving 12 bases between them. In germline, CDR1 is SGDLS, CDR2 YYNGEE. The CDR3 is 15 residues long. The CDR3 DNA reads TGTGCCAGCAGCGTAACCAGCGACCAAACAGATACGCAGTATTTT. Amino acid sequence: CASSVTSDQTDTQYF. Using reference TRBV9 and TRBJ2-3 for the parts outside the CDR3, the full variable domain is DSGVTQTPKHLITATGQRVTLRCSPRSGDLSVYWYQQSLDQGLQFLIQYYNGEERAKGNILERFSAQQFPDLHSELNLSSLELGDSALYFCASSVTSDQTDTQYFGPGTRLTVL.

This clone was observed a handful of times. The chain joins TRBV2 to TRBJ1-1; D is unclear. The V end lost 6 bases, the J end lost 7 bases, and 15 bases lay between the germline ends. This CDR3 comprises 13 residues. Germline V lookup: CDR1 SNHLY, CDR2 FYNNEI. The CDR3 loop is CASSDIQKREAFF. CDR3 sequence (DNA): TGTGCCAGCAGCGATATTCAAAAGCGTGAAGCTTTCTTT.

V is TRBV24-1 and J is TRBJ2-5; either TRBD1 or TRBD2 may supply D (6 bases each). In germline, CDR1 is KGHDR, CDR2 SFDVKD. V lost 2 bases to trimming and J lost 5 bases, with 14 bases between them. The CDR3 contains 15 residues. This chain's CDR3 is CATSDSSGAGETQYF. CDR3 coding DNA: TGTGCCACCAGTGATTCCTCGGGGGCCGGGGAGACCCAGTACTTC.

CDR3 coding DNA: TGCGCCAGCAGCTTGGATAGCGGGGGAGGTGATACGCAGTATTTT. Amino acid sequence: CASSLDSGGGDTQYF. The V gene is TRBV5-1, the J gene TRBJ2-3; 9 positions agree with TRBD2. V shed 0 bases, J shed 6 bases, and the junction held 5 bases outside the gene matches. This CDR3 contains 15 residues. The germline gives CDR1 SGHRS, CDR2 YFSETQ.